This T cell receptor (beta chain) was captured by sequencing in a study of metastatic and nonmetastatic thyroid tumors. The CDR3 is 15 residues long. Trimming removed 3 bases from V and 6 bases from J; junction bases left unmatched: 2. This clone appeared many times. Antigen unknown. The entire patient cohort was treatment-naive prior to thyroid surgery. Original methodology: Using the CDR3 differences seen across clinicopathological groups, the authors built a distant-metastasis classifier for papillary thyroid cancer, which was meant to discriminate distant-metastatic patients. With MiXCR, TCRdb reprocessed the PCR reads. The authors' filters were not applied to this entry. The data hold about 90,000 clones, with approximately 9% observed a single time. Notes on the study in general: The reported finding was significantly higher TCR beta diversity in malignant thyroid tumors relative to benign nodules, in blood and tumor.

The chain is built from TRBV12-3 or TRBV12-4 and TRBJ2-1, with 13 bases identical to TRBD2. Input material: blood. The TCR was taken from a female donor with papillary thyroid cancer or a benign thyroid nodule (not recorded which). Some clones in this sample may be carry-over from other donors' samples. The CDR3 coding sequence is TGTGCCAGCAGTTTTGGGACTAGCGGGGTCAATGAGCAGTTCTTC. As protein: CASSFGTSGVNEQFF.